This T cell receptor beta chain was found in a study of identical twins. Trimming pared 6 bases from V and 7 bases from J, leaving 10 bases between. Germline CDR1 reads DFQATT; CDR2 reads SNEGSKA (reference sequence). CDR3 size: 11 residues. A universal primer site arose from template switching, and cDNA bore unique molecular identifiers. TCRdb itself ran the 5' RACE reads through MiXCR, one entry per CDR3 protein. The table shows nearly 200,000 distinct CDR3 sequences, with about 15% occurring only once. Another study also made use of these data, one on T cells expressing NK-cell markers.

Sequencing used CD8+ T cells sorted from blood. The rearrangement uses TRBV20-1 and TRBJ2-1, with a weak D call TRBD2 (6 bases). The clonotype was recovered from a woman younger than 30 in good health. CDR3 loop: CSAPRGNEQFF. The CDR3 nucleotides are TGCAGTGCCCCCCGGGGGAATGAGCAGTTCTTC.